One and the same sample provided the 6 T cell receptor beta chains below, sequenced in a study of T-cell memory formation after mild COVID-19. Each CDR3 protein gets one entry after TCRdb re-called the 5' RACE reads with MiXCR. Among more than 300,000 distinct CDR3 sequences listed, approximately 15% were seen once. Specimen: PBMCs or a T cell subset sorted from them (not recorded which). These receptors all stem from a man aged 18 to 29 who had mild COVID-19 (a few samples of this study predate the infection). Cell type and time point are not known.

This clonotype has ten or more counts. The chain links TRBV23-1 to TRBJ2-7; TRBD2 aligns across 12 bases. TRBV23-1 has ORF status, its function being uncertain. J was trimmed by 0 bases and V by 11 bases; bases with no gene match: 17. CDR3 length: 18 amino acids. CDR3: CAGVRLAGALWGSYEQYV. CDR3 in DNA: TGCGCCGGCGTCCGACTAGCGGGGGCCCTGTGGGGCTCCTACGAGCAGTACGTC.

J is TRBJ2-7 and V is TRBV30; 7 nucleotides line up with TRBD1. This CDR3 is 12 amino acids long. V dropped 4 bases and J dropped 3; count of bases not matched to a gene: 3. The germline V gene has CDR1 GTSNPN and CDR2 SVGIG (reference sequence). The CDR3 DNA reads TGTGCCTGGACTCGGGACAGCTACGAGCAGTACTTC. It specifies CAWTRDSYEQYF. The full variable domain, completed using reference TRBV30 and TRBJ2-7, is SQTIHQWPATLVQPVGSPLSLECTVEGTSNPNLYWYRQAAGRGLQLLFYSVGIGQISSEVPQNLSASRPQDRQFILSSKKLLLSDSGFYLCAWTRDSYEQYFGPGTRLTVT.

The CDR3 DNA reads as TGTGCCAGCTCTCCGACTAAGGCCACCGGGGAGCTGTTTTTT. It translates to CASSPTKATGELFF. The genes are TRBV18 and TRBJ2-2, with D possibly being TRBD2 (5 bases). In germline, CDR1 is KGHSH, CDR2 LQKENI. V gave up 6 bases and J gave up 4 bases, with 12 bases separating them. The CDR3 loop spans 14 amino acids.

This chain uses TRBV5-1 with TRBJ2-7; D uncertain. Per germline, CDR1 SGHRS and CDR2 YFSETQ. This CDR3 has 11 residues. V was shortened by 0 bases and J by 5 bases, with 3 bases between the two germline ends. The CDR3 is CASSLDHEQYV. The CDR3 bases are TGCGCCAGCAGCTTGGACCACGAGCAGTACGTC.

As for this clonotype: Just one base apart from a much larger clone, this may be a read error. The chain combines TRBV7-3 with TRBJ2-3; D is perhaps TRBD1 or TRBD2 (5 bases each). Germline assignment: CDR1 SGHTA and CDR2 FQGTGA. CDR3 length: 16 amino acids. The V end was cut by 5 bases, the J end by 5 bases, with 20 bases between. The CDR3 spells CASSPLSPGAGDTQYF. The CDR3 DNA follows: TGTGCCAGCAGCCCCCTTTCTCCCGGGGCAGGAGATACGCAGTATTTT.

The V and J genes are TRBV6-2 or TRBV6-3 and TRBJ2-2, with unresolved D. Trimming left V 0 bases short and J 1 base short, with 6 bases between. Germline CDR1 is MNHEY and CDR2 is SVGEGT. The length of the CDR3 is 15 residues. The CDR3 region is CASSYSSVNTGELFF. Here the CDR3 DNA reads TGTGCCAGCAGTTACTCAAGCGTGAACACCGGGGAGCTGTTTTTT.